What follows is one T cell receptor beta chain and its context. Its recognized antigen is unknown. The record has no base qualities; no much larger clone is one base away. Including cysteine and phenylalanine, the CDR3 has 14 amino acids. Only the CDR3 part of the read is kept: 42 bases, read in frame from the first base. Relative to germline, V is 5 bases shorter and J is 0 bases shorter, with 11 bases between their ends. CDR1 and CDR2 were assigned from the germline V gene as SGHRS and YFSETQ. Per the publication, the time point label means: pre-transplant. Thawed unstimulated PBMCs were stained for CD3, CD4 and CD8 and FACS-sorted into CD3+CD4+ and CD3+CD8+ populations. Randomization to immunosuppression withdrawal applied to every one of the 8 studied subjects. The Qiagen DNeasy Blood and Tissue Kit was used to isolate genomic DNA. The data were taken from a study of T cell clones after liver transplantation (dated by TCRdb to about 2019). A note on the overall study: ITN030ST, the source of the samples, was a randomized trial that attempted immunosuppression withdrawal within 2 years of liver transplantation. Donor-reactive T cell clones were identified by TCRbeta sequencing following a pre-transplant mixed lymphocyte reaction and were subsequently tracked in post-transplant blood. As an antigen-independent comparator for the donor-reactive sequences, third party-reactive TCRbeta sequences from pre-transplant MLRs were identified as well. Of the eight recipients, a few were HCV-positive, while the remaining recipients had been transplanted for non-autoimmune, non-viral indications. Until randomization at 12-24 months post-transplant, subjects were given standard immunosuppression, with no induction therapy. Tolerance was defined as complete immunosuppression withdrawal for at least one year with no rise in liver enzymes beyond twice the upper limit of normal. Blood samples were collected pre-transplant, pre-randomization before withdrawal, and post-randomization after either full withdrawal or failed withdrawal. The studied cohort comprised 8 liver transplant recipients, 3 classified as tolerant and 5 as non-tolerant. Paper-wide results and their limitations: In two subjects, low numbers of available donor cells limited the measurable donor-reactive repertoire. Circulating donor-reactive CD4 TCRbeta sequences fell significantly post-transplant in most of the 8 subjects, irrespective of tolerance or HCV status. When repertoire turnover was taken into account, detection of donor-reactive sequences was significantly reduced in 7 of 8 subjects for CD4 and in 8 of 8 subjects for CD8. Because of small, heterogeneous patient numbers and non-standardized post-transplant time points, the conclusions were only preliminary. A greater decline was seen for donor-reactive sequences than for third party-reactive sequences, suggesting partial antigen-specific deletion unrelated to withdrawal success. Without allograft tissue specimens, donor-reactive T cells may have migrated into the graft rather than being deleted.

Using immunoSEQ, frozen genomic DNA was subjected to high-throughput TCRbeta CDR3 sequencing, a process that included PCR amplification, mapping, bias correction and internal controls. The source study handled its data this way. Productive rearrangements were kept, and unique TCRbeta sequences were defined by CDR3 nucleotide sequence plus V and J gene. For a sequence to be called donor-reactive, it needed a frequency of at least 0.01% and at least 5-fold expansion in CFSE-low cells compared with unstimulated pre-transplant cells. To ensure at least 90% detection power, minimum frequency thresholds were set for each subject based on that subject's lowest-template unstimulated sample. Jensen-Shannon divergence between the top 1000 TCRbeta sequences after and before transplant was used to measure repertoire turnover. Two-sided Fisher's exact tests were used to test for changes in how often donor-reactive sequences were detected. Not all clones reach the TCRdb copy of this immuneACCESS table, which keeps in-frame sequences only. Checked studies attribute under half of the gap to unresolved V genes and leave the rest unexplained. Clone size and V and J calls were adopted from that table, with D and trimming inferred from the DNA. The sample table records roughly 55,000 clones; approximately 84% of these occur just once. The ten biggest clones cover about 8.5% of the sample.

The clonotype comes from a human donor who received a liver transplant. The rearrangement combines TRBV5-1 with TRBJ1-1, and TRBD1 may be the D gene, going by 6 matching bases. Source: CD4+ T cells from blood, taken before liver transplant. The DNA sequence reads TGCGCCAGCAGTTCGGGGACACTGAACACTGAAGCTTTCTTT. Its protein product is CASSSGTLNTEAFF. Reference TRBV5-1 and TRBJ1-1 genes cover what lies past the CDR3, so the full variable domain is KAGVTQTPRYLIKTRGQQVTLSCSPISGHRSVSWYQQTPGQGLQFLFEYFSETQRNKGNFPGRFSGRQFSNSRSEMNVSTLELGDSALYLCASSSGTLNTEAFFGQGTRLTVV.